This T cell receptor (beta chain) was sequenced for a study of vaccination and CD4 T cells after COVID-19. The trim removed 1 base at V and 5 bases at J, leaving 3 bases unmatched. The CDR3 extends over 14 amino acids. CDR1 and CDR2 from the germline V gene are SGHVS and FQNEAQ. Cultured CD4+ T-cell DNA underwent Oncomine TCR Beta short-read sequencing. TCRdb re-analysed the PCR reads in MiXCR, keeping a single row per CDR3 protein. The sample holds 5,000 to 7,000 distinct CDR3 sequences, roughly 66% seen once. A word on this clonotype: Antigen specificity is unknown.

The treatment was: roughly 10-day PBMC culture with coronavirus spike peptide pools or control peptides (ViraFEST assay). Researchers collected the unexposed donor's CD4+ T cells before the COVID-19 pandemic (2011-2018). Material: CD4+ T cells from blood, cultured in vitro. This clonotype was sampled from a human donor in good health. This chain joins TRBV7-8 and TRBJ2-5, with TRBD2 matching over 8 bases. The CDR3 DNA sequence: TGTGCCAGCAGCTTAGACCCGGGAGGGGAGACCCAGTACTTC. Its protein is CASSLDPGGETQYF.